These 24 T cell receptor beta chains were all obtained from the same sample, sequenced in a study of post-analysis software for immune sequencing data. These receptors' targets are unknown. Whole-study results and caveats: Patients carried several TRBV segments more frequently than controls did, and TRBV5-6, TRBV5-1 and TRBV20-1 were among them.

cDNA libraries for TCR beta contained unique molecular identifiers. TCRdb analysed the PCR reads with MiXCR anew, one entry per CDR3 protein. The sample contains over 250,000 distinct CDR3 sequences, about 40% of which appear only once. The sequencing input was blood. Every receptor here comes from a girl aged 5-17 years with multiple sclerosis.

This clonotype has at least ten counts. The junction departs from germline at one end; a sequencing error may be responsible. The chain employs TRBV6-5 and TRBJ2-5; D possibly corresponds to TRBD2 (6 bases). CDR1 and CDR2 (germline): MNHEY, SVGAGI. This CDR3 spans 12 amino acids. The CDR3 region is CASSLEGETQYF. DNA of the CDR3: TGCGCCAGCAGCTTGGAGGGGGAGACCCAGTACTTC.

The V gene is TRBV11-2, the J gene TRBJ2-5; the D gene could be TRBD1 or TRBD2 (5 bases each). V lost 4 bases and J lost 10, with 16 bases in between. Germline CDR1 reads SGHAT; CDR2 reads FQNNGV. This CDR3 has 13 amino acids. The chain's CDR3 is CASSSKGRPGQYF. The CDR3 region has the DNA TGTGCCAGCAGCTCGAAGGGACGGCCCGGCCAGTACTTC.

The rearrangement joins TRBV7-9 to TRBJ1-1, with D uncertain. The germline V gene has CDR1 SEHNR and CDR2 FQNEAQ (reference sequence). Trimming left V 5 bases short and J 2 bases short, with 9 bases between. This CDR3 comprises 13 residues. The CDR3 region is CASSGVQNTEAFF. In DNA form, the CDR3 reads TGTGCCAGCAGCGGCGTACAAAACACTGAAGCTTTCTTT.

This clonotype was counted between two and nine times. The chain employs TRBV14 and TRBJ1-5; D gene unclear. The germline CDR1 and CDR2 sequences are SGHDN and FVKESK. The V end lost 0 bases, the J end lost 6 bases, and 15 bases lay between the germline ends. The CDR3 is 16 residues long. CDR3 bases: TGTGCCAGCAGCCAAGATGAGGAACAAACTTCTCAGCCCCAGCATTTT. This encodes CASSQDEEQTSQPQHF. Using reference TRBV14 and TRBJ1-5 for the parts outside the CDR3, the full variable domain is EAGVTQFPSHSVIEKGQTVTLRCDPISGHDNLYWYRRVMGKEIKFLLHFVKESKQDESGMPNNRFLAERTGGTYSTLKVQPAELEDSGVYFCASSQDEEQTSQPQHFGDGTRLSIL.

The chain combines TRBV27 with TRBJ2-3; D call uncertain. Trimming took off 6 bases at V and 5 bases at J, with 18 bases between the two ends. Germline CDR1 and CDR2: MNHEY and SMNVEV (reference sequence). CDR3 length: 15 residues. The CDR3 DNA reads TGTGCCAGCAGCCCGAGCCTTGTGGAAGGAGATACGCAGTATTTT. Protein sequence: CASSPSLVEGDTQYF.

The chain links TRBV12-3 or TRBV12-4 to TRBJ1-1, with D unresolved. V was cut by 6 bases and J by 1 base, with 12 bases left in between. The CDR3 is 14 residues long. The CDR3 is CASRHRTWNTEAFF. Here the CDR3 DNA reads TGTGCCAGCAGACATCGGACGTGGAACACTGAAGCTTTCTTT.

V gene TRBV20-1 combines with J gene TRBJ2-3; D gene uncertain. V lost 4 bases and J 11 bases, leaving 13 bases between the germline ends. Per germline, CDR1 DFQATT and CDR2 SNEGSKA (reference sequence). The CDR3 has 11 amino acids. Here the CDR3 reads CSAKSVAQQYF. The DNA of the CDR3 is TGCAGTGCTAAGTCCGTAGCCCAGCAGTATTTT.

This clonotype has only a few counts. Given a much more abundant clone one base away, this may be a read error. The CDR3 nucleotides are TGTGCCAGCAGCCTACAGGGGCGCAATCAGCTCCAGCATTTT. Translated, it gives CASSLQGRNQLQHF. The J gene is TRBJ1-5, the V gene TRBV5-6; 7 nucleotides align to TRBD1. The CDR3 contains 14 residues. Germline lookup yields CDR1 SGHDT and CDR2 YYEEEE.

The chain is built from TRBV28 and TRBJ2-5; possibly TRBD1 for D (6 bases). The CDR3 spans 12 residues. The ends were cut back, 5 bases at V and 11 bases at J, with 15 bases in the middle. CDR1 MDHEN and CDR2 SYDVKM come from the germline V gene. CDR3 DNA: TGTGCCAGCAGTAGACGACAGGTAGAGCAGTACTTC. Translated: CASSRRQVEQYF. Drawing the rest from reference TRBV28 and TRBJ2-5, the complete variable domain is DVKVTQSSRYLVKRTGEKVFLECVQDMDHENMFWYRQDPGLGLRLIYFSYDVKMKEKGDIPEGYSVSREKKERFSLILESASTNQTSMYLCASSRRQVEQYFGPGTRLLVL.

The rearrangement links TRBV5-1 to TRBJ2-5; D is perhaps TRBD2 (5 bases). Germline V gene lookup returns CDR1 SGHRS and CDR2 YFSETQ. Trimming took 0 bases from V and 2 from J, leaving 11 bases between them. The CDR3 spans 15 residues. The CDR3 DNA reads as TGCGCCAGCAGCTTGGGCGGGCCAGCACAAGAGACCCAGTACTTC. Protein product: CASSLGGPAQETQYF.

V is TRBV29-1 and J is TRBJ1-2, with TRBD1 as a possible D gene (5 bases). Trimming took off 6 bases at V and 2 bases at J, with 16 bases between the two ends. The CDR3 runs 14 residues. Germline CDR1 reads SQVTM; CDR2 reads ANQGSEA. Here the CDR3 DNA reads TGCAGCGTGGACGGGAAGGGGCTGAACTATGGCTACACCTTC. Protein: CSVDGKGLNYGYTF.

This clonotype was picked up a small number of times. V usage is TRBV5-1 and J usage is TRBJ2-2; perhaps TRBD1 as D (5 bases). Trimming took 0 bases from V and 4 from J, leaving 10 bases between them. The CDR3 consists of 15 residues. CDR1 and CDR2 (germline): SGHRS, YFSETQ. The CDR3 region has the DNA TGCGCCAGCAGCTTGGTCGGACACACCACCGGGGAGCTGTTTTTT. Its translation: CASSLVGHTTGELFF.

The chain has TRBV5-1 and TRBJ2-3; 8 nucleotides line up with TRBD1. Germline V gives CDR1 SGHRS, CDR2 YFSETQ. V lost 4 bases to trimming and J lost 4 bases; unmatched junction nucleotides: 8. The CDR3 totals 15 residues. The CDR3 DNA reads as TGCGCCAGCAGCCCAGGACAGGGACCGCCAGATACGCAGTATTTT. Residues: CASSPGQGPPDTQYF.

The table lists this clonotype with many counts. The J gene is TRBJ1-1, the V gene TRBV11-2; D not resolved. The CDR3 length is 14 residues. V lost 2 bases to trimming and J lost 3 bases, with 10 bases between them. Germline V gene data show CDR1 as SGHAT and CDR2 as FQNNGV. CDR3 loop: CASSLMLRDTEAFF. The CDR3 nucleotides are TGTGCCAGCAGCTTAATGTTACGGGACACTGAAGCTTTCTTT.

This chain links TRBV6-1 with TRBJ1-5; the D is unclear. Trimming cost V 7 bases and J 1 base, with 11 bases left between them. CDR1 MNHNS and CDR2 SASEGT come from the germline V gene. The length of the CDR3 is 14 residues. CDR3 nucleotide sequence: TGTGCCAGCAACCTAGTTGGGAGCAATCAGCCCCAGCATTTT. It specifies CASNLVGSNQPQHF.

The chain is built from TRBV7-3 and TRBJ2-3, with 7 bases aligning to TRBD1. CDR1 is SGHTA and CDR2 is FQGTGA in the germline V gene. J lost 2 bases, V lost 4 bases, and 3 bases had no gene match. This CDR3 is built from 14 residues. The CDR3 bases are TGTGCCAGCAGCTCTGGGACAGTCACAGATACGCAGTATTTT. Protein sequence: CASSSGTVTDTQYF.

With regard to this clonotype: One base away lies a much larger clone, so this may be a sequencing read error. The chain links TRBV7-9 to TRBJ1-1, with a weak D call TRBD1 (5 bases). The CDR3 is made up of 17 amino acids. Germline CDR1 and CDR2: SEHNR and FQNEAQ (reference sequence). CDR3: CASSRTSLREGNTEVFF. The CDR3, as DNA: TGTGCCAGCAGCCGAACGTCTCTACGGGAGGGGAACACTGAAGTTTTCTTT.

Many counts were recorded for this clonotype. The chain has TRBV20-1 and TRBJ2-1; D possibly uses TRBD1 or TRBD2 (5 bases each). Germline V gives CDR1 DFQATT, CDR2 SNEGSKA (reference sequence). The CDR3 is 16 amino acids. V lost 0 bases to trimming and J lost 2 bases, with 14 bases between them. The CDR3 loop reads CSARDQRGTAYNEQFF. CDR3 nucleotides: TGCAGTGCTAGAGATCAGAGGGGTACCGCCTACAATGAGCAGTTCTTC.

This clonotype was picked up many times. The chain combines TRBV20-1 with TRBJ1-5; D might be TRBD1 (5 bases). V was shortened by 3 bases and J by 4 bases, with 16 bases between the two germline ends. The CDR3 sequence is 15 residues long. Germline CDR1 and CDR2: DFQATT and SNEGSKA (reference sequence). The CDR3 spells CSARGDRRPNQPQHF. The CDR3 DNA reads TGCAGTGCTAGGGGGGACCGACGACCGAATCAGCCCCAGCATTTT.

Ten or more counts support this clonotype. CDR3 nucleotides: TGTGCCAGCGGGGGCGCAGTTCGCTCTGGGGCCAACGTCCTGACTTTC. It codes for CASGGAVRSGANVLTF. The chain has TRBV6-6 and TRBJ2-6, with a tentative D call TRBD1 (6 bases). Germline CDR1 and CDR2: MNHNY and SVGAGI (reference sequence). The CDR3 consists of 16 residues. The V end was cut by 8 bases, the J end by 0 bases, with 14 bases between.

A remark on this clonotype: One base away lies a much larger clone, so this may be a sequencing read error. The chain is built from TRBV5-1 and TRBJ2-7, with D unclear. Germline V gene lookup returns CDR1 SGHRS and CDR2 YFSETQ. Trimming took off 0 bases at V and 7 bases at J, with 20 bases between the two ends. The CDR3 contains 16 residues. CDR3 protein: CASSLEARRSYNEQYF. Written as DNA, the CDR3 is TGCGCCAGCAGCTTGGAGGCTCGACGCTCCTACAATGAGCAGTACTTC.

This clonotype was detected only a few times. V gene TRBV15 combines with J gene TRBJ2-5, with 8 nucleotides matching TRBD2. The trim removed 4 bases at V and 5 bases at J, leaving 3 bases unmatched. CDR3 length: 13 residues. CDR1 and CDR2 from the germline V gene are LNHNV and YYDKDF (reference sequence). As DNA, the CDR3 is TGTGCCACCAGCAACATAGCGGGGGAGACCCAGTACTTC. Its protein product is CATSNIAGETQYF.

The chain uses TRBV20-1 and TRBJ1-1, with D unclear. The CDR3 is made up of 12 amino acids. With 5 bases removed from V and 0 bases from J, the gap between germline ends came to 7 bases. Per the germline V gene, CDR1 is DFQATT and CDR2 is SNEGSKA (reference sequence). In DNA form, the CDR3 reads TGCAGTGCTCTCACAGTGAACACTGAAGCTTTCTTT. Translated, it gives CSALTVNTEAFF.

This clonotype was seen at least ten times. The rearrangement links TRBV6-5 to TRBJ2-5; no firm D call. The CDR3 loop spans 15 amino acids. Germline CDR1 is MNHEY and CDR2 is SVGAGI. The germline V and J ends were trimmed by 6 bases and 3 bases, with 17 bases remaining between them. CDR3 DNA sequence: TGTGCCAGCAGCACCACTGGAGCGAGTAAAGAGACCCAGTACTTC. Its protein product is CASSTTGASKETQYF.